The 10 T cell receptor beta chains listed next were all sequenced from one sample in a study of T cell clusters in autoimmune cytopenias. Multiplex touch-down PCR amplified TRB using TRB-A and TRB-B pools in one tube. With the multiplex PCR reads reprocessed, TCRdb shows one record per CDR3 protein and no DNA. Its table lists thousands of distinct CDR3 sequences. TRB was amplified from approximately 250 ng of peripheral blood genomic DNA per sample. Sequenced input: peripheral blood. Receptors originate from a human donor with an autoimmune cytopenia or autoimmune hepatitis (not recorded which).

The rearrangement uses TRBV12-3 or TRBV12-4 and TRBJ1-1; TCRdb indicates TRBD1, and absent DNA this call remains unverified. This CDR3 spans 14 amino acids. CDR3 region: CASSSEGQGSEAFF.

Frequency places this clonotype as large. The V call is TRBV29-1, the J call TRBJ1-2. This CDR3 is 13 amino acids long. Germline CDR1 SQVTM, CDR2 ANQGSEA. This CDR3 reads CSVDYEGRHGYTF.

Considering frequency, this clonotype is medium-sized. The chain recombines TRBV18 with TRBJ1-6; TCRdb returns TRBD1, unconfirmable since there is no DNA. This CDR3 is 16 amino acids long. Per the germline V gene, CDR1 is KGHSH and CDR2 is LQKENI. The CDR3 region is CASSRGDRVWNSPLHF.

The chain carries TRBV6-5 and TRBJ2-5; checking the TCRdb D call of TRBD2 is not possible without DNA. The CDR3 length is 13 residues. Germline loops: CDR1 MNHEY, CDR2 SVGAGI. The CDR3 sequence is CASSVAGGDEQYF.

CDR3 loop: CASSFDRGETQYF. The chain employs TRBV5-5 and TRBJ2-5; TCRdb reports TRBD1, a call that lacks DNA to check it against. Germline CDR1 SGHKS, CDR2 YYEKEE (reference sequence). The CDR3 consists of 13 residues.

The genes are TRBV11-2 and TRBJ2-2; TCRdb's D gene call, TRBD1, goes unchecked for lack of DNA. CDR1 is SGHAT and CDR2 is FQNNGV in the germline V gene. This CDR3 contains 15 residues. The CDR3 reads CASSSPSLGTGELFF. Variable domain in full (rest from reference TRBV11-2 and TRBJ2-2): EAGVAQSPRYKIIEKRQSVAFWCNPISGHATLYWYQQILGQGPKLLIQFQNNGVVDDSQLPKDRFSAERLKGVDSTLKIQPAKLEDSAVYLCASSSPSLGTGELFFGEGSRLTVL.

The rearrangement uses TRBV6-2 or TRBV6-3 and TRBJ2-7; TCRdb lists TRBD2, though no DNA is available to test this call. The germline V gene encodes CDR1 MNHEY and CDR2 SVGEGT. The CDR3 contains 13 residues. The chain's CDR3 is CASKKREGYEQYF.

CDR3 protein: CASSQEQGALGNTIYF. V is TRBV7-2 and J is TRBJ1-3; there is no DNA to check the TCRdb D call of TRBD1. Germline V gene sequence: CDR1 SGHTA, CDR2 FQGNSA. The CDR3 sequence is 16 residues long.

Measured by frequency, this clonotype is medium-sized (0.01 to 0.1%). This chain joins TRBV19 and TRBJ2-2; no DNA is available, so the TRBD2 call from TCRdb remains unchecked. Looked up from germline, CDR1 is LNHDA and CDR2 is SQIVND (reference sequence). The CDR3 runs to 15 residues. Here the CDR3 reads CASSIAGVSTGELFF. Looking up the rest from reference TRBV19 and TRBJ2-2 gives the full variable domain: DGGITQSPKYLFRKEGQNVTLSCEQNLNHDAMYWYRQDPGQGLRLIYYSQIVNDFQKGDIAEGYSVSREKKESFPLTVTSAQKNPTAFYLCASSIAGVSTGELFFGEGSRLTVL.

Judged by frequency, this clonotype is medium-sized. The CDR3 is CASSLAGGNMNTEAFF. This chain connects TRBV5-4 to TRBJ1-1; TCRdb's D call, TRBD1, is unchecked because there is no DNA. Germline assignment: CDR1 SGHNT and CDR2 YYREEE (reference sequence). This CDR3 has 16 amino acids.